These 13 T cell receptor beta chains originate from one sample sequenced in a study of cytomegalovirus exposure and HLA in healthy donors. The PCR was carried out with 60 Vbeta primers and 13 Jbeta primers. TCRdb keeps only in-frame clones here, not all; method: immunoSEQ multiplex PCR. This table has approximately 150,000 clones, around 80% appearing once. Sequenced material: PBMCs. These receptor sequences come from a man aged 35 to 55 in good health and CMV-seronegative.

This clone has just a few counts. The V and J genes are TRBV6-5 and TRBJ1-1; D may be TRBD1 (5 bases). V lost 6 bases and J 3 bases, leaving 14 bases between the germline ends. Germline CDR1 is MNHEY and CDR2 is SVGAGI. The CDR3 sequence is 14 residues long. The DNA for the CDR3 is TGTGCCAGCAGGACTCGACAGCACCACACTGAAGCTTTCTTT. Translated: CASRTRQHHTEAFF.

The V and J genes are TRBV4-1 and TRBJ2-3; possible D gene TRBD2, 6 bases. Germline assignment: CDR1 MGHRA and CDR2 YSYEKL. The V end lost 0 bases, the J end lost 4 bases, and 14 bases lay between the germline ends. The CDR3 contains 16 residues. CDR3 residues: CASSQEGGVEADTQYF. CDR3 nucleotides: TGCGCCAGCAGCCAAGAGGGGGGAGTGGAGGCAGATACGCAGTATTTT.

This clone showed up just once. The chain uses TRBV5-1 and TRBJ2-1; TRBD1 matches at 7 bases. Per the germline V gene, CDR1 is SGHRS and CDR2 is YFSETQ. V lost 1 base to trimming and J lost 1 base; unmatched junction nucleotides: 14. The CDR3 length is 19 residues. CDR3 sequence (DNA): TGCGCCAGCAGCTTGAGGGGGCGCCCCGACCGTGGGTCCTACAATGAGCAGTTCTTC. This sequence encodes CASSLRGRPDRGSYNEQFF.

The CDR3 here is CASSPDGLSGNTIYF. Written as DNA, the CDR3 is TGTGCCAGCAGTCCGGACGGACTCTCTGGAAACACCATATATTTT. V gene TRBV7-3 combines with J gene TRBJ1-3; D is unclear. Germline CDR1 and CDR2: SGHTA and FQGTGA. The germline V and J ends were trimmed by 6 bases and 0 bases, with 12 bases remaining between them. This CDR3 region has 15 residues. Full variable domain (remainder filled in from reference TRBV7-3 and TRBJ1-3): GAGVSQTPSNKVTEKGKYVELRCDPISGHTALYWYRQSLGQGPEFLIYFQGTGAADDSGLPNDRFFAVRPEGSVSTLKIQRTERGDSAVYLCASSPDGLSGNTIYFGEGSWLTVV.

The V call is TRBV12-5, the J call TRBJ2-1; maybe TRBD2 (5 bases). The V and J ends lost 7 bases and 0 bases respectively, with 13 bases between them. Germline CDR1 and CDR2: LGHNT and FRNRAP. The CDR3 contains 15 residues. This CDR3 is CASAQAESSYNEQFF. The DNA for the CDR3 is TGTGCTAGTGCCCAAGCGGAAAGCTCCTACAATGAGCAGTTCTTC. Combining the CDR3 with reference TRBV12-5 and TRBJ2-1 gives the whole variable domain DARVTQTPRHKVTEMGQEVTMRCQPILGHNTVFWYRQTMMQGLELLAYFRNRAPLDDSGMPKDRFSAEMPDATLATLKIQPSEPRDSAVYFCASAQAESSYNEQFFGPGTRLTVL.

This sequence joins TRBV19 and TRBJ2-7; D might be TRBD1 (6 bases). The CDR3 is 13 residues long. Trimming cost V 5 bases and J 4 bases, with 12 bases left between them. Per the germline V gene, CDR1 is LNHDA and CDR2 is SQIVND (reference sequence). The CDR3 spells CASSPRTAYEQYF. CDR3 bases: TGTGCCAGTAGTCCAAGGACAGCATACGAGCAGTACTTC.

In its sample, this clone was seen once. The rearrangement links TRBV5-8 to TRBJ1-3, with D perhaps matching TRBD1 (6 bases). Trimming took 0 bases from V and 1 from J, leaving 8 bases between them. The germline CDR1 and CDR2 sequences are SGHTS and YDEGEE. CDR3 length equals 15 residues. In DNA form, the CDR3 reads TGTGCCAGCAGCTTGGGAACAGGGTCTGGAAACACCATATATTTT. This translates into CASSLGTGSGNTIYF.

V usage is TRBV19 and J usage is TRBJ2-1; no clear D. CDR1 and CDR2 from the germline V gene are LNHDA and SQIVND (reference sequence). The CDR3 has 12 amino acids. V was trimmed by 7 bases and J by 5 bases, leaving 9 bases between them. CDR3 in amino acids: CASNIADNEQFF. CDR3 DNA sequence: TGTGCCAGTAATATCGCGGACAATGAGCAGTTCTTC.

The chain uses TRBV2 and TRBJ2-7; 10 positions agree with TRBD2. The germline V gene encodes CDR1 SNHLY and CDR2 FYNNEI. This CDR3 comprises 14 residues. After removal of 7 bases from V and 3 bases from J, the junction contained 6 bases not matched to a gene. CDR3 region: CASNPGLAVYEQYV. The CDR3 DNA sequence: TGTGCCAGCAACCCAGGACTAGCGGTCTACGAGCAGTACGTC.

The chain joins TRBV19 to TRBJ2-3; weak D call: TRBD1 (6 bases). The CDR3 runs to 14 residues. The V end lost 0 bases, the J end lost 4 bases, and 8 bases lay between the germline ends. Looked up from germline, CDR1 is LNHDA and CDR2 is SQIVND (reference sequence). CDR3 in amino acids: CASSIDRGADTQYF. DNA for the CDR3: TGTGCCAGTAGTATAGACAGGGGCGCAGATACGCAGTATTTT.

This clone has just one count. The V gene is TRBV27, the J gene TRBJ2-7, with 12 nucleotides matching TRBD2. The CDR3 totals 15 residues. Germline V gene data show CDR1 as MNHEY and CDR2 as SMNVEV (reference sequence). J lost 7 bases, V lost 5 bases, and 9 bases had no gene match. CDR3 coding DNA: TGTGCCAGCAGTCGGACTAGCGGGATAGGAGAAGAGCAGTACGTC. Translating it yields CASSRTSGIGEEQYV.

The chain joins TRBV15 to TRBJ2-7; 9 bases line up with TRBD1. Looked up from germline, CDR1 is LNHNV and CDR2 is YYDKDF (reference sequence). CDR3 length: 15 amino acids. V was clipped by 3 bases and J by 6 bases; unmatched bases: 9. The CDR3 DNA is TGTGCCACCAGCAGGGGGGACAGGGAGTTATTCGAGCAGTACTTC. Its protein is CATSRGDRELFEQYF.

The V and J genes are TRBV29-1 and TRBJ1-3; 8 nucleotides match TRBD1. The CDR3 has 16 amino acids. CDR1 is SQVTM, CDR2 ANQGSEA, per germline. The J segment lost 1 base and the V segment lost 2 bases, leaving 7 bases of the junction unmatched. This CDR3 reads CSVETVDRVSGNTIYF. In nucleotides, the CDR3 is TGCAGCGTTGAAACGGTGGACAGGGTGTCTGGAAACACCATATATTTT. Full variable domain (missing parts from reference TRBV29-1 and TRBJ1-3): SAVISQKPSRDICQRGTSLTIQCQVDSQVTMMFWYRQQPGQSLTLIATANQGSEATYESGFVIDKFPISRPNLTFSTLTVSNMSPEDSSIYLCSVETVDRVSGNTIYFGEGSWLTVV.